The entry below gives a single T cell receptor beta chain sequence along with its context. Its cognate antigen is unknown. V was shortened by 0 bases and J by 4 bases, with 19 bases between the two germline ends. The CDR3 has 19 amino acids. CDR1 SEHNR and CDR2 FQNEAQ come from the germline V gene (reference sequence). The treatment here: roughly 18 received Ad26.COV2.S at low or high dose, single or two shots; about 5 received placebo; per-sample allocation not given. The study sampled participants on day 63 after the first vaccine or placebo injection. Whoever gave the sample was an adult aged 18-55 years in Boston. Generated by immunoSEQ multiplex PCR, the TCRdb table keeps only in-frame clones and is missing some. The data contain about 350,000 clones, more than 75% of them singletons. The data are from a study of Ad26.COV2.S vaccination and SARS-CoV-2 variants. Findings and caveats of the study: The TCR-based breadth and depth measures might underestimate overall T cell responses.

The clonotype originates from a person aged 18-65 years who received the Ad26.COV2.S COVID-19 vaccine or a placebo. Sample: peripheral blood, taken in a trial of Ad26.COV2.S vaccine versus placebo. V usage is TRBV7-9 and J usage is TRBJ1-6; D call uncertain. The CDR3 sequence: CASSLAMVETPGYNSPLHF. The CDR3 DNA reads as TGTGCCAGCAGCTTAGCGATGGTTGAAACTCCGGGATATAATTCACCCCTCCACTTT.